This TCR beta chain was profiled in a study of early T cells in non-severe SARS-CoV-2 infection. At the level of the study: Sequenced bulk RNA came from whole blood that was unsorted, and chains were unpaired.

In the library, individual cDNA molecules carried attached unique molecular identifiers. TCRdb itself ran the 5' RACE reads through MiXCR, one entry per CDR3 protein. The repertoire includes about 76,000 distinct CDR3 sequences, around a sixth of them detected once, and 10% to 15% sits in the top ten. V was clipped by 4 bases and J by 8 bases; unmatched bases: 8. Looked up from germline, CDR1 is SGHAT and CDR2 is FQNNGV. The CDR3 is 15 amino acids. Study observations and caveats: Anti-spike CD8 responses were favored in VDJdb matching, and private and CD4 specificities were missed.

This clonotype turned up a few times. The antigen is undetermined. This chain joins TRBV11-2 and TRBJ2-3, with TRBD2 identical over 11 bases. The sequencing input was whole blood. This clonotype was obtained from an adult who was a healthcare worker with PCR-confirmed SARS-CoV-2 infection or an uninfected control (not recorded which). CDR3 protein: CASSSTSGVEGTQYF. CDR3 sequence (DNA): TGTGCCAGCAGCTCGACTAGCGGGGTAGAAGGTACGCAGTATTTT.